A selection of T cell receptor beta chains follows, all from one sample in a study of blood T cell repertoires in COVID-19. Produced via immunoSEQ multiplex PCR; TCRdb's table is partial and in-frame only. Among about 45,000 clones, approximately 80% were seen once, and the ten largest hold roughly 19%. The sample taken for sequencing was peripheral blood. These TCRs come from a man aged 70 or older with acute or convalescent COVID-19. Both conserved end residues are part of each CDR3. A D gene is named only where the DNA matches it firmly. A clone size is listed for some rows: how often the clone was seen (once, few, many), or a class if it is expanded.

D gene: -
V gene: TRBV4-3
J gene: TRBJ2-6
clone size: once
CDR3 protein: CASSQDRPGAGANVLTF
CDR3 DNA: TGCGCCAGCAGCCAAGATCGACCGGGTGCGGGGGCCAACGTCCTGACTTTC

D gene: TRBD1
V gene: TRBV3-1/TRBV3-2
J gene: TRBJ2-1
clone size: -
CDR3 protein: CASSPAGTGVRNEQFF
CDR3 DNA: TGTGCCAGCAGCCCTGCAGGGACAGGGGTACGCAATGAGCAGTTCTTC

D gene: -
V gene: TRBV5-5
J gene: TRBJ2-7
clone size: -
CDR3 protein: CASSLAGGLYEQYF
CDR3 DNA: TGTGCCAGCAGCTTGGCCGGGGGGCTGTACGAGCAGTACTTC

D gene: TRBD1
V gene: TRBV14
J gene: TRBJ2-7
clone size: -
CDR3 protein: CASSQDIVGTGPYEQYF
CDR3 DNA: TGTGCCAGCAGCCAAGATATTGTGGGGACAGGGCCCTACGAGCAGTACTTC

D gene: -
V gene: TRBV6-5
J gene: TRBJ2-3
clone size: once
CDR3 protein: CASSYSGGGHPDTQYF
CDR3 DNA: TGTGCCAGCAGTTACTCAGGAGGGGGCCACCCAGATACGCAGTATTTT

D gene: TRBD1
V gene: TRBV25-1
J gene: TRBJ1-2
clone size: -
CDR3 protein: CASSEWRTGGWYGYTF
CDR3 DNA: TGTGCCAGCAGTGAGTGGCGGACAGGTGGTTGGTATGGCTACACCTTC

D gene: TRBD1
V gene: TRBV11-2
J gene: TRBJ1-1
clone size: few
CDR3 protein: CASRYRGGEAFF
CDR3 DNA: TGTGCCAGCAGGTACAGGGGGGGAGAAGCTTTCTTT

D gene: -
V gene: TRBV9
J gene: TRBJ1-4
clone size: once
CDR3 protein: CASSFQGSTNEKLFF
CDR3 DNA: TGTGCCAGCAGCTTCCAGGGGTCAACTAATGAAAAACTGTTTTTT

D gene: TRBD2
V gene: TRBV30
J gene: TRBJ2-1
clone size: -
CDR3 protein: CAWSKTSVTGNEQFF
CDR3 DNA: TGTGCCTGGAGTAAAACTAGCGTAACCGGCAATGAGCAGTTCTTC

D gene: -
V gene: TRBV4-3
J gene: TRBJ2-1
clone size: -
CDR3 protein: CASSQDYQDGYEQFF
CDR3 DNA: TGCGCCAGCAGCCAAGATTACCAGGATGGGTATGAGCAGTTCTTC

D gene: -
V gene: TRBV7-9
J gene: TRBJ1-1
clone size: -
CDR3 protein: CASSLAWGGTTEAFF
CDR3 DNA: TGTGCCAGCAGCTTAGCGTGGGGGGGAACCACTGAAGCTTTCTTT

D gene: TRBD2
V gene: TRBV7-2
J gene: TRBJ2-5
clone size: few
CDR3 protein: CASRTPGLAGVETQYF
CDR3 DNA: TGTGCCAGCAGAACCCCGGGACTAGCGGGGGTGGAGACCCAGTACTTC

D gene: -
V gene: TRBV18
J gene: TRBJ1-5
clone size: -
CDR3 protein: CASSPLDSNQPQHF
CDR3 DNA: TGTGCCAGCTCACCCCTAGATAGCAATCAGCCCCAGCATTTT

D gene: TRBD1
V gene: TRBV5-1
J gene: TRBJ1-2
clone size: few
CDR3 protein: CASSLDTSGGRNGYTF
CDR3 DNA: TGCGCCAGCAGCTTGGACACCTCAGGGGGCAGGAATGGCTACACCTTC

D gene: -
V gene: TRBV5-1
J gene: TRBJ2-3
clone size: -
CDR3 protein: CASSLNRGGPDTQYF
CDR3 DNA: TGCGCCAGCAGCTTGAACAGGGGAGGCCCAGATACGCAGTATTTT

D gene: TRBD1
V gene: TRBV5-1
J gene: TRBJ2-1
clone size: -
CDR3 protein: CASSFSQGVGNEQFF
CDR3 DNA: TGCGCCAGCAGCTTTAGCCAGGGGGTCGGCAATGAGCAGTTCTTC

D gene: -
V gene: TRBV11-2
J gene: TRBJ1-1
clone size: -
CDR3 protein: CATRLGSHTEAFF
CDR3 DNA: TGTGCCACACGTCTGGGCAGTCACACTGAAGCTTTCTTT

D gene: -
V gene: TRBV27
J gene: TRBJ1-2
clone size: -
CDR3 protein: CASSSLGLYGYTF
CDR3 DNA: TGTGCCAGCAGTTCATTGGGGCTCTATGGCTACACCTTC

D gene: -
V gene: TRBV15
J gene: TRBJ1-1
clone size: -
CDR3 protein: CATSRDWNTEAFF
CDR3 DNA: TGTGCCACCAGCAGAGACTGGAACACTGAAGCTTTCTTT

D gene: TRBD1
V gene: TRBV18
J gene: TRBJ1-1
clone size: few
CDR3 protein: CASSPLDRGTEAFF
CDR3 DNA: TGTGCCAGCTCACCCCTGGACAGGGGCACTGAAGCTTTCTTT

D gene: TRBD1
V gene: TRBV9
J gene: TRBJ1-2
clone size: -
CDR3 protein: CASSPNPPQSGGYGYTF
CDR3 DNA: TGTGCCAGCAGCCCCAACCCCCCGCAATCAGGGGGCTATGGCTACACCTTC

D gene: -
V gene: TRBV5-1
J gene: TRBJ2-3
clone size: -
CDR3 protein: CASSLGRFTDTQYF
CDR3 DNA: TGCGCCAGCAGCTTGGGCAGATTCACAGATACGCAGTATTTT

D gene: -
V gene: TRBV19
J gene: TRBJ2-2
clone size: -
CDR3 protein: CASSLTGELFF
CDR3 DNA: TGTGCCAGTAGCCTCACCGGGGAGCTGTTTTTT

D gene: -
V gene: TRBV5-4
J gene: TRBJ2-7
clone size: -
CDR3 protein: CASTLAGITREQYF
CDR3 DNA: TGTGCCAGCACCCTAGCTGGTATAACGCGGGAGCAGTACTTC

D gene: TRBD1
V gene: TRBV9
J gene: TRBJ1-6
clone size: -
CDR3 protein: CASSDGGTGGSPLHF
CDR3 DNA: TGTGCCAGCAGCGACGGAGGGACAGGGGGATCACCCCTCCACTTT